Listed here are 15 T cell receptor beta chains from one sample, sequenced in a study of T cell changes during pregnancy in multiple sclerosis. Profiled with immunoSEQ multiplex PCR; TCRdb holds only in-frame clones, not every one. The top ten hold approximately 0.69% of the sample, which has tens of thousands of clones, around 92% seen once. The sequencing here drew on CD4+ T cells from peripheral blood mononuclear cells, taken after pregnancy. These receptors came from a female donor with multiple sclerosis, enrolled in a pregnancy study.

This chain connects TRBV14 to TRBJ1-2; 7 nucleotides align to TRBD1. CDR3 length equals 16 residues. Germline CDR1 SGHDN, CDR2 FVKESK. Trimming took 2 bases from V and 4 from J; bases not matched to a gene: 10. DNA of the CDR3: TGTGCCAGCAGCCAAAACTTACAGGGGAGCGCCTATGGCTACACCTTC. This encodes CASSQNLQGSAYGYTF. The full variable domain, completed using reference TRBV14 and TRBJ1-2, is EAGVTQFPSHSVIEKGQTVTLRCDPISGHDNLYWYRRVMGKEIKFLLHFVKESKQDESGMPNNRFLAERTGGTYSTLKVQPAELEDSGVYFCASSQNLQGSAYGYTFGSGTRLTVV.

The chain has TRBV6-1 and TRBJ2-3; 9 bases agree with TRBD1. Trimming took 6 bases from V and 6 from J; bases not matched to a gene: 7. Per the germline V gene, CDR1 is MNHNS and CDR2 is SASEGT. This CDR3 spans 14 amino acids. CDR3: CASRDRGTGDTQYF. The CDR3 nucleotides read TGTGCCAGCAGGGACAGGGGAACTGGGGATACGCAGTATTTT.

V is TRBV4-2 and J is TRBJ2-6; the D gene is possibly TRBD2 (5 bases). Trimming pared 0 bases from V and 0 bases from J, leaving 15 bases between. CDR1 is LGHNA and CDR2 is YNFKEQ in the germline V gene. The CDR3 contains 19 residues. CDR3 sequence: CASSQDAGGTDSGANVLTF. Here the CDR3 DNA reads TGTGCCAGCAGCCAAGATGCTGGAGGAACAGACTCTGGGGCCAACGTCCTGACTTTC.

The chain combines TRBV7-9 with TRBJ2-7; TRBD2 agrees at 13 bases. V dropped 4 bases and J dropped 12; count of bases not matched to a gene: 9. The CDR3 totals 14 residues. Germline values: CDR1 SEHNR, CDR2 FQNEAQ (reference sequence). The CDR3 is CASSSQTSGGPLYF. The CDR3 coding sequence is TGTGCCAGCAGCTCCCAGACTAGCGGGGGGCCCCTGTACTTC.

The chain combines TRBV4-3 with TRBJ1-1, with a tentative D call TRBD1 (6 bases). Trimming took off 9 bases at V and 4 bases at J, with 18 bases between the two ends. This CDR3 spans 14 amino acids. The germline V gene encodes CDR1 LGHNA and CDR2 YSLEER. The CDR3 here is CASGNRVVGTEAFF. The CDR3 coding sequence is TGCGCCAGTGGCAACAGGGTAGTGGGCACTGAAGCTTTCTTT.

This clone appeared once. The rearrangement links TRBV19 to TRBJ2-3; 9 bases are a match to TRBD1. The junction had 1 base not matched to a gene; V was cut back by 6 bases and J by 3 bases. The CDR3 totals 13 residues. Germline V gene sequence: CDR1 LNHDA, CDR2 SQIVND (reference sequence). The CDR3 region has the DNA TGTGCCAGTAGGACAGGGGGTACAGATACGCAGTATTTT. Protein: CASRTGGTDTQYF.

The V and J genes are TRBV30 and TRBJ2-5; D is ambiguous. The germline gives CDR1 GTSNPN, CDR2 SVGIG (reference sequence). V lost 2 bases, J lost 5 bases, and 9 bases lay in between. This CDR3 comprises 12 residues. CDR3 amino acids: CAWSRKRETQYF. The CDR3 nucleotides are TGTGCCTGGAGTCGTAAGAGGGAGACCCAGTACTTC.

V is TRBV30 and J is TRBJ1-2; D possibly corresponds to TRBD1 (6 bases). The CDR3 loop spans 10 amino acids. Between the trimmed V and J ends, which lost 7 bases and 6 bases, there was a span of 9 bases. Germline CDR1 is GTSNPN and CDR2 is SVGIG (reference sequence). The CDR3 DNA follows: TGTGCCTTGGACAGAGATGGCTACACCTTC. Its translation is CALDRDGYTF.

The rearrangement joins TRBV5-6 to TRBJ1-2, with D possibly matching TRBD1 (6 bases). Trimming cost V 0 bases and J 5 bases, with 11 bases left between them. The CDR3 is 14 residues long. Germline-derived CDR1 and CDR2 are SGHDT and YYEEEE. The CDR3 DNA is TGTGCCAGCAGCTTGGCAGGGGTGAGATATGGCTACACCTTC. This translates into CASSLAGVRYGYTF.

DNA for the CDR3: TGTGCCAGCAGCCCCGCGGGTGGTGCAACTAATGAAAAACTGTTTTTT. Translating it yields CASSPAGGATNEKLFF. The rearrangement uses TRBV7-2 and TRBJ1-4; D unclear. The germline V gene encodes CDR1 SGHTA and CDR2 FQGNSA. This CDR3 spans 16 amino acids. V lost 5 bases and J 0 bases, leaving 13 bases between the germline ends.

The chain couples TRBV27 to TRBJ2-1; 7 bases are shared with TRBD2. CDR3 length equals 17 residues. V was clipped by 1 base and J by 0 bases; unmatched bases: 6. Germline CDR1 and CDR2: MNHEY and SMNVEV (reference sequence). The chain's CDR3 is CASSLFPGGSSYNEQFF. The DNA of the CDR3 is TGTGCCAGCAGTTTATTCCCTGGCGGGAGCTCCTACAATGAGCAGTTCTTC.

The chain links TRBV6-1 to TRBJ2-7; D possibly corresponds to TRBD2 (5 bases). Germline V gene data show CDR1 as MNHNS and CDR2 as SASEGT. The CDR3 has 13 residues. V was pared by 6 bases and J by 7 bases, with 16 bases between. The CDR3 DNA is TGTGCCAGCAGGGTCGGGGTGCGTCGAGAGCAGTACTTC. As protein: CASRVGVRREQYF.

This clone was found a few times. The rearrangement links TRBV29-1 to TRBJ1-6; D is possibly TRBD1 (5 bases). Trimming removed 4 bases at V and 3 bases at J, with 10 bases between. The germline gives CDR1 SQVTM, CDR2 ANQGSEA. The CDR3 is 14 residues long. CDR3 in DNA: TGCAGCGTTGTGATAGGGGACTATAATTCACCCCTCCACTTT. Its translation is CSVVIGDYNSPLHF.

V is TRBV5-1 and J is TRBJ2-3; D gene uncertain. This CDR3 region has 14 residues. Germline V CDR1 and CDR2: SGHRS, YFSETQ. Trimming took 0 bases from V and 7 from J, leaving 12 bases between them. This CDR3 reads CASSLAEEWNTQYF. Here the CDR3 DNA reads TGCGCCAGCAGCTTGGCCGAGGAGTGGAATACGCAGTATTTT.

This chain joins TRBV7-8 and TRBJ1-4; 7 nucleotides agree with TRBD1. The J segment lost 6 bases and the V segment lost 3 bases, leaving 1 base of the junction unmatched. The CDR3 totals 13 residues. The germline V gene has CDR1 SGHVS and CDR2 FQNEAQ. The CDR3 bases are TGTGCCAGCAGCTTGGGGACAGATGAAAAACTGTTTTTT. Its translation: CASSLGTDEKLFF. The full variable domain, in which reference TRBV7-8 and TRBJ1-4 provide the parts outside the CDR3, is GAGVSQSPRYKVAKRGQDVALRCDPISGHVSLFWYQQALGQGPEFLTYFQNEAQLDKSGLPSDRFFAERPEGSVSTLKIQRTQQEDSAVYLCASSLGTDEKLFFGSGTQLSVL.